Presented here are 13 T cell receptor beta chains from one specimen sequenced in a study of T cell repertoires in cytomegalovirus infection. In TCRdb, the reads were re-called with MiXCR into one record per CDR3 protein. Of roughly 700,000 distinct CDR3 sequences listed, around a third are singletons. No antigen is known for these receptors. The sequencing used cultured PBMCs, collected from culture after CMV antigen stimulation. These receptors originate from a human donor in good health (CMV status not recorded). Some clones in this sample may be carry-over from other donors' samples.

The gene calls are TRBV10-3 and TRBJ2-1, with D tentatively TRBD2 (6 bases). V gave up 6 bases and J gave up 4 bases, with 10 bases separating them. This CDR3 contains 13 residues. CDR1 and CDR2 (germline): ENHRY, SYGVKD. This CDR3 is CAIRGLQYNEQFF. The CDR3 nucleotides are TGTGCCATCAGGGGACTTCAGTACAATGAGCAGTTCTTC.

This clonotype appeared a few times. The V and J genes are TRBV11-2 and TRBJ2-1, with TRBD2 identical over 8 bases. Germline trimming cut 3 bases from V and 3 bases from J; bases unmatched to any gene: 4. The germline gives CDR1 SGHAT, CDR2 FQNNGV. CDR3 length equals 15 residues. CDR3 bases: TGTGCCAGCAGCTTTTTAGCGGGGAACTACAATGAGCAGTTCTTC. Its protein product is CASSFLAGNYNEQFF.

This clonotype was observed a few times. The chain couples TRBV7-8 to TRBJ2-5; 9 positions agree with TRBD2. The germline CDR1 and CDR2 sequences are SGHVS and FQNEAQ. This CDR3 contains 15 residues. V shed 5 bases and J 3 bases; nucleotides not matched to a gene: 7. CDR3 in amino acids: CASSLGSGRKETQYF. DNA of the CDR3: TGTGCCAGCAGCCTGGGTAGCGGGAGAAAAGAGACCCAGTACTTC.

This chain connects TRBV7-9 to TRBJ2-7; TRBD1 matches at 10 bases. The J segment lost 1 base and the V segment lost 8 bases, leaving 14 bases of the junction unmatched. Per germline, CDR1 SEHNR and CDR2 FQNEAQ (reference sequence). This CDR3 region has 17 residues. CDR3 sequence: CASSTDRGSNLSYEQYF. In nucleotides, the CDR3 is TGTGCCAGCTCGACGGACAGGGGGTCAAATTTGTCCTACGAGCAGTACTTC.

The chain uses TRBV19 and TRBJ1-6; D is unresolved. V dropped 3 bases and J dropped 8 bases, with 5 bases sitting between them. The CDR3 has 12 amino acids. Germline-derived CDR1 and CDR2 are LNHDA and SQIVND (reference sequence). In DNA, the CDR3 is TGTGCCAGTAGTATTGTTGATTCACCCCTCCACTTT. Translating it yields CASSIVDSPLHF.

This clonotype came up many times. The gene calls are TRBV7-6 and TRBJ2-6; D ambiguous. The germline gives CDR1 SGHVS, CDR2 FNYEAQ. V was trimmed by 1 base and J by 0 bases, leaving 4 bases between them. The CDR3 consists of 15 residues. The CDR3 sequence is CASSLGDSGANVLTF. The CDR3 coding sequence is TGTGCCAGCAGCTTAGGGGACTCTGGGGCCAACGTCCTGACTTTC.

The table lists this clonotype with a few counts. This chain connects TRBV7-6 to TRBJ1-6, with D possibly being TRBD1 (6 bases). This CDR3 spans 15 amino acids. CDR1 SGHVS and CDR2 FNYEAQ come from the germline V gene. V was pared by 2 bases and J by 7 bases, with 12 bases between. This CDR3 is CASSLYGGANSPLHF. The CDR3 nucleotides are TGTGCCAGCAGCTTATACGGGGGGGCGAATTCACCCCTCCACTTT.

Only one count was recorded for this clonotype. CDR3: CATSQTGTNEKLFF. The CDR3 coding sequence is TGTGCCACCAGTCAGACGGGAACTAATGAAAAACTGTTTTTT. This chain links TRBV24-1 with TRBJ1-4; no reliable D call. This CDR3 is 14 amino acids long. Germline V gene sequence: CDR1 KGHDR, CDR2 SFDVKD. Trimming cost V 6 bases and J 1 base, with 8 bases left between them.

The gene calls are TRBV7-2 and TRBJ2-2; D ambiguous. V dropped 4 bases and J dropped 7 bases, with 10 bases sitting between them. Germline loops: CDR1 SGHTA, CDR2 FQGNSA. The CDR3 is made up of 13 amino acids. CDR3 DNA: TGTGCCAGCAGCTCCGTATACTTCGGGGAGCTGTTTTTT. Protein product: CASSSVYFGELFF.

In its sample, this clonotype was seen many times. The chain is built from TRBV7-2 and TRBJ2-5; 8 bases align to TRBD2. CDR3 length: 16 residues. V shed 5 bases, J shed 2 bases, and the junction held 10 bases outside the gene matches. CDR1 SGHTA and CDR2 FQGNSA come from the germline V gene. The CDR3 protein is CASSPPRGGIQETQYF. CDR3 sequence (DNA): TGTGCCAGCAGCCCCCCCCGGGGGGGCATTCAAGAGACCCAGTACTTC.

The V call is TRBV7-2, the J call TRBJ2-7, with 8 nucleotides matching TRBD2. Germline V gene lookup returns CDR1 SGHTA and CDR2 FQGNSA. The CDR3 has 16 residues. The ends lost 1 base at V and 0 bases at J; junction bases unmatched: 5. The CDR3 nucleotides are TGTGCCAGCAGCTTAGTTACAGCGGGGGCCTCCTACGAGCAGTACTTC. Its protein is CASSLVTAGASYEQYF.

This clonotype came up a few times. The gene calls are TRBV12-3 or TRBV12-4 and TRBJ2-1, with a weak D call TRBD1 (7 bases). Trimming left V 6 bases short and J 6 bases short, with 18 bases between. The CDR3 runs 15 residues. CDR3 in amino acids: CASRKRRGPRNEQFF. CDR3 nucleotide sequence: TGTGCCAGCAGAAAAAGGAGGGGGCCTCGCAATGAGCAGTTCTTC.

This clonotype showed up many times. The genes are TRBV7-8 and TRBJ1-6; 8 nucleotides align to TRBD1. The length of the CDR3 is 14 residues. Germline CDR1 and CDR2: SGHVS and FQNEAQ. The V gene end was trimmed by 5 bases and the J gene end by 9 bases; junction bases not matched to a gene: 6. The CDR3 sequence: CASSAGQGSSPLHF. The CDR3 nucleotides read TGTGCCAGCAGCGCCGGACAGGGATCTTCACCCCTCCACTTT.